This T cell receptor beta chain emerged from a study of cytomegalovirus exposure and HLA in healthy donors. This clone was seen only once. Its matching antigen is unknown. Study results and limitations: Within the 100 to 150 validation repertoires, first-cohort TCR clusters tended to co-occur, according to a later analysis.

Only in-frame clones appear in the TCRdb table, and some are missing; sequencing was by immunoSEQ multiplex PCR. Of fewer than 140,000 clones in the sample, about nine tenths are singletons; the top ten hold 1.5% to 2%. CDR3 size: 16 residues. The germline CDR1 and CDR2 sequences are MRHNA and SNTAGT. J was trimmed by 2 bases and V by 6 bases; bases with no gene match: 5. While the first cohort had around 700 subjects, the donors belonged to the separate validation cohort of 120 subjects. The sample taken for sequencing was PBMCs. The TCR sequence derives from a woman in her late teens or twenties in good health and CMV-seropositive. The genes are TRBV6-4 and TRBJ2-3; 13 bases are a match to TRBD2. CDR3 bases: TGTGCCAGCAGCGCCACTAGCGGGGGGGCCACAGATACGCAGTATTTT. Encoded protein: CASSATSGGATDTQYF.